What follows are 29 T cell receptor beta chains derived from one specimen sequenced in a study of blood T cell repertoires in COVID-19. Using immunoSEQ multiplex PCR, the repertoire was profiled, and TCRdb retains in-frame clones only, with some absent. The sample lists some 48,000 clones, about 86% occurring once. Sequences were obtained from peripheral blood. These receptors all stem from a human donor in a cohort sampled during active COVID-19.

The V and J genes are TRBV7-3 and TRBJ2-5; TRBD2 agrees at 7 bases. This CDR3 contains 15 residues. Trimming cost V 5 bases and J 4 bases; bases outside gene matches: 10. Looked up from germline, CDR1 is SGHTA and CDR2 is FQGTGA. The DNA of the CDR3 is TGTGCCAGCAGCCGAGGCAGCGGGGCCCGAGAGACCCAGTACTTC. Its protein is CASSRGSGARETQYF.

The rearrangement uses TRBV5-1 and TRBJ2-5; D unclear. V lost 0 bases, J lost 1 base, and 13 bases lay in between. The CDR3 loop spans 16 amino acids. Looked up from germline, CDR1 is SGHRS and CDR2 is YFSETQ. This CDR3 reads CASSLGAPAPQETQYF. DNA for the CDR3: TGCGCCAGCAGCTTGGGGGCCCCCGCACCCCAAGAGACCCAGTACTTC.

The chain links TRBV6-2 or TRBV6-3 to TRBJ2-1; D ambiguous. CDR1 MNHEY and CDR2 SVGEGT come from the germline V gene. Trimming shortened V by 3 bases and J by 0 bases, and 15 bases separated the two germline ends. The CDR3 is made up of 17 amino acids. CDR3 DNA sequence: TGTGCCAGCAGTTATATGAAAAAGCGTCCCTCCTACAATGAGCAGTTCTTC. As protein: CASSYMKKRPSYNEQFF.

This sequence joins TRBV13 and TRBJ1-1; TRBD1 might be the D (5 bases). The ends were cut back, 5 bases at V and 6 bases at J, with 10 bases in the middle. The CDR3 is 12 residues long. CDR1 is PRHDT, CDR2 FYEKMQ, per germline (reference sequence). As DNA, the CDR3 is TGTGCCAGCAGCCGGAGGGGTTCTGAAGCTTTCTTT. Translation gives CASSRRGSEAFF.

The V and J genes are TRBV2 and TRBJ2-3; D gene ambiguous. Trimming shortened V by 6 bases and J by 2 bases, and 12 bases separated the two germline ends. This CDR3 has 14 residues. CDR1 and CDR2 from the germline V gene are SNHLY and FYNNEI. The CDR3 loop is CASRVAVYTDTQYF. Written as DNA, the CDR3 is TGTGCCAGCAGGGTAGCAGTTTACACAGATACGCAGTATTTT.

The V gene is TRBV7-8, the J gene TRBJ2-3; D ambiguous. Germline-derived CDR1 and CDR2 are SGHVS and FQNEAQ. The germline V and J ends were trimmed by 3 bases and 2 bases, with 6 bases remaining between them. This CDR3 is 13 amino acids long. The CDR3: CASSFGDTDTQYF. CDR3 bases: TGTGCCAGCAGCTTCGGTGACACAGATACGCAGTATTTT. The complete variable domain, with remaining parts taken from reference TRBV7-8 and TRBJ2-3, reads GAGVSQSPRYKVAKRGQDVALRCDPISGHVSLFWYQQALGQGPEFLTYFQNEAQLDKSGLPSDRFFAERPEGSVSTLKIQRTQQEDSAVYLCASSFGDTDTQYFGPGTRLTVL.

The rearrangement joins TRBV10-3 to TRBJ2-7; 13 nucleotides align to TRBD2. V gave up 6 bases and J gave up 3 bases; unmatched junction bases: 5. The germline V gene encodes CDR1 ENHRY and CDR2 SYGVKD. This CDR3 has 15 residues. Written as DNA, the CDR3 is TGTGCCATCAGACGGAGACTAGCGGGGGGCTACGAGCAGTACTTC. Translated, it gives CAIRRRLAGGYEQYF.

The chain employs TRBV7-6 and TRBJ1-2; tentatively, D is TRBD1 (6 bases). The germline gives CDR1 SGHVS, CDR2 FNYEAQ. This CDR3 has 14 residues. V was trimmed by 5 bases and J by 1 base, leaving 11 bases between them. The DNA of the CDR3 is TGTGCCAGCAGCCCTGGACAGCTTAACTATGGCTACACCTTC. As protein: CASSPGQLNYGYTF.

J is TRBJ1-1 and V is TRBV19, with TRBD1 identical over 11 bases. CDR3 length equals 15 residues. V shed 10 bases, J shed 2 bases, and the junction held 9 bases outside the gene matches. Germline CDR1 reads LNHDA; CDR2 reads SQIVND (reference sequence). The DNA for the CDR3 is TGTGCCACCACTCGGACAGGGGGCAAAAACACTGAAGCTTTCTTT. This gives the protein CATTRTGGKNTEAFF.

V and J are TRBV18 and TRBJ2-1; no definite D call. Deletions cut 3 bases from V and 1 base from J, with 7 bases between. CDR1 KGHSH and CDR2 LQKENI come from the germline V gene. The CDR3 has 14 amino acids. CDR3 in DNA: TGTGCCAGCTCACCTATCCGGTCCTACAATGAGCAGTTCTTC. It yields the protein CASSPIRSYNEQFF.

The chain uses TRBV11-2 and TRBJ1-2; D may be TRBD1 (5 bases). The V gene lost 5 bases and the J gene lost 6 bases, with 13 bases spanning the gap. Germline V gene lookup returns CDR1 SGHAT and CDR2 FQNNGV. The length of the CDR3 is 13 residues. The CDR3 DNA follows: TGTGCCAGCAGCACCAGGGCGCCGGATGGCTACACCTTC. The encoded protein is CASSTRAPDGYTF.

The chain uses TRBV3-1 (or the pseudogene TRBV3-2) and TRBJ2-5, with 10 bases identical to TRBD1. This CDR3 contains 15 residues. The V gene's germline CDR1 is LGHDT and CDR2 YNNKEL (reference sequence). Trimming removed 5 bases from V and 5 bases from J; junction bases left unmatched: 8. CDR3 in amino acids: CASSTPGTGDETQYF. The CDR3 coding sequence is TGTGCCAGCAGCACCCCCGGGACAGGGGACGAGACCCAGTACTTC.

The chain couples TRBV29-1 to TRBJ1-5; D possibly corresponds to TRBD1 (6 bases). V was trimmed by 4 bases and J by 4 bases, leaving 11 bases between them. The CDR3 is made up of 13 amino acids. Germline V gene lookup returns CDR1 SQVTM and CDR2 ANQGSEA. Here the CDR3 DNA reads TGCAGCGTTGCTCCCGGGACAAATCAGCCCCAGCATTTT. It is translated as CSVAPGTNQPQHF. The complete variable domain, with remaining parts taken from reference TRBV29-1 and TRBJ1-5, reads SAVISQKPSRDICQRGTSLTIQCQVDSQVTMMFWYRQQPGQSLTLIATANQGSEATYESGFVIDKFPISRPNLTFSTLTVSNMSPEDSSIYLCSVAPGTNQPQHFGDGTRLSIL.

CDR3 protein: CASSLNTGGGYTF. The CDR3 DNA is TGCGCCAGCAGCTTGAACACAGGGGGCGGCTACACCTTC. This chain connects TRBV5-1 to TRBJ1-2; the match to TRBD1 covers 9 bases. This CDR3 region has 13 residues. Germline V gene sequence: CDR1 SGHRS, CDR2 YFSETQ. V shed 1 base, J shed 8 bases, and the junction held 3 bases outside the gene matches.

The V gene is TRBV27, the J gene TRBJ1-1, with D perhaps TRBD1 (5 bases). V was shortened by 3 bases and J by 4 bases, with 9 bases between the two germline ends. This CDR3 is 13 amino acids long. In germline, CDR1 is MNHEY, CDR2 SMNVEV (reference sequence). CDR3: CASSFGGGTEAFF. The CDR3 region has the DNA TGTGCCAGCAGTTTCGGGGGGGGCACTGAAGCTTTCTTT.

This chain uses TRBV23-1 with TRBJ2-5, with TRBD2 identical over 11 bases. TRBV23-1 is recorded as an ORF, its role being uncertain. Trimming took 0 bases from V and 5 from J; bases not matched to a gene: 14. There are 19 residues in the CDR3. The CDR3 DNA sequence: TGCGCCAGCAGTCAATCGATAAGACCTAGCGGGGGGTTAGGGGAGACCCAGTACTTC. Its protein is CASSQSIRPSGGLGETQYF.

The rearrangement joins TRBV7-9 to TRBJ2-7, with TRBD2 as a possible D gene (6 bases). CDR3 size: 12 residues. Germline V gene data show CDR1 as SEHNR and CDR2 as FQNEAQ (reference sequence). V lost 1 base and J 7 bases, leaving 8 bases between the germline ends. CDR3 sequence reads: CASSLGGGEQYF. The CDR3 nucleotides are TGTGCCAGCAGCTTAGGTGGAGGGGAGCAGTACTTC. The full variable domain, completed using reference TRBV7-9 and TRBJ2-7, is DTGVSQNPRHKITKRGQNVTFRCDPISEHNRLYWYRQTLGQGPEFLTYFQNEAQLEKSRLLSDRFSAERPKGSFSTLEIQRTEQGDSAMYLCASSLGGGEQYFGPGTRLTVT.

The rearrangement links TRBV3-1 (or the pseudogene TRBV3-2) to TRBJ1-5; TRBD1 aligns across 8 bases. Germline CDR1 reads LGHDT; CDR2 reads YNNKEL (reference sequence). CDR3 size: 18 residues. J gave up 6 bases and V 1 base, and 14 bases lay outside the gene matches. The DNA for the CDR3 is TGTGCCAGCAGCCAAGTGCTTTTCGACAGGGGAATGGGTCAGCCCCAGCATTTT. As protein: CASSQVLFDRGMGQPQHF.

The rearrangement links TRBV5-8 to TRBJ1-4, with D possibly matching TRBD1 (5 bases). The V and J ends lost 2 bases and 8 bases respectively, with 13 bases between them. CDR3 length: 14 amino acids. Germline CDR1 is SGHTS and CDR2 is YDEGEE. The CDR3 protein is CASSLGQGSEKLFF. In DNA, the CDR3 is TGTGCCAGCAGCTTAGGGCAGGGAAGCGAAAAACTGTTTTTT. The whole variable domain, remainder taken from reference TRBV5-8 and TRBJ1-4, is EAGVTQSPTHLIKTRGQQATLRCSPISGHTSVYWYQQALGLGLQFLLWYDEGEERNRGNFPPRFSGRQFPNYSSELNVNALELEDSALYLCASSLGQGSEKLFFGSGTQLSVL.

The chain carries TRBV15 and TRBJ2-3; 7 bases are shared with TRBD1. Germline V lookup: CDR1 LNHNV, CDR2 YYDKDF (reference sequence). The CDR3 is 14 amino acids. V dropped 8 bases and J dropped 1; count of bases not matched to a gene: 6. The CDR3 loop reads CATQPQGGTDTQYF. DNA of the CDR3: TGTGCCACCCAACCGCAGGGGGGCACAGATACGCAGTATTTT.

The V call is TRBV10-3, the J call TRBJ2-2, with 12 positions matching TRBD2. The CDR3 covers 16 residues. Trimming removed 8 bases from V and 0 bases from J; junction bases left unmatched: 4. Germline assignment: CDR1 ENHRY and CDR2 SYGVKD. CDR3 residues: CAILTSGGPNTGELFF. The CDR3 DNA reads TGTGCCATCTTGACTAGCGGGGGACCGAACACCGGGGAGCTGTTTTTT.

The chain recombines TRBV6-2 or TRBV6-3 with TRBJ1-6, with 7 bases that match TRBD1. Germline CDR1 reads MNHEY; CDR2 reads SVGEGT. V trimming: 7 bases; J trimming: 5 bases; junction bases outside the gene matches: 11. The CDR3 contains 16 residues. In DNA, the CDR3 is TGTGCCAGCACCCCATCGACAGGGACAAATAATTCACCCCTCCACTTT. It codes for CASTPSTGTNNSPLHF.

The V and J genes are TRBV20-1 and TRBJ2-5, with D unclear. The CDR3 sequence is 11 residues long. CDR1 DFQATT and CDR2 SNEGSKA come from the germline V gene (reference sequence). V was trimmed by 1 base and J by 5 bases, leaving 5 bases between them. The CDR3 bases are TGCAGTGCTAGAGGTTCGGAGACCCAGTACTTC. Translated: CSARGSETQYF.

Only one count was recorded for this clone. The gene calls are TRBV5-5 and TRBJ1-4; TRBD1 is a possible D gene (5 bases). Between the trimmed V and J ends, which lost 0 bases and 0 bases, there was a span of 12 bases. Germline V gene sequence: CDR1 SGHKS, CDR2 YYEKEE (reference sequence). The CDR3 runs 17 residues. As DNA, the CDR3 is TGTGCCAGCAGCTTGGAAAGGGGCCTTACAACTAATGAAAAACTGTTTTTT. As protein: CASSLERGLTTNEKLFF.

The V call is TRBV15, the J call TRBJ1-5, with D unresolved. The CDR3 is 13 residues long. Germline V gives CDR1 LNHNV, CDR2 YYDKDF (reference sequence). Deletions cut 5 bases from V and 5 bases from J, with 10 bases between. CDR3 residues: CATSLLYHQPQHF. The CDR3 DNA reads TGTGCCACCAGCCTATTATATCATCAGCCCCAGCATTTT.

This chain joins TRBV2 and TRBJ2-3; possibly TRBD1 for D (6 bases). Trimming removed 7 bases at V and 2 bases at J, with 10 bases between. This CDR3 region has 13 residues. Germline V gene sequence: CDR1 SNHLY, CDR2 FYNNEI. The CDR3 here is CASTGQLTDTQYF. Written as DNA, the CDR3 is TGTGCCAGCACAGGACAGCTCACAGATACGCAGTATTTT. The whole variable domain, filled in from reference TRBV2 and TRBJ2-3, reads EPEVTQTPSHQVTQMGQEVILRCVPISNHLYFYWYRQILGQKVEFLVSFYNNEISEKSEIFDDQFSVERPDGSNFTLKIRSTKLEDSAMYFCASTGQLTDTQYFGPGTRLTVL.

The chain has TRBV5-4 and TRBJ2-1, with 10 bases identical to TRBD1. V shed 4 bases, J shed 8 bases, and the junction held 12 bases outside the gene matches. The CDR3 runs 16 residues. The V gene's germline CDR1 is SGHNT and CDR2 YYREEE (reference sequence). CDR3 coding DNA: TGTGCCAGCAGCCAGGAGGGGGACAGGGGATGGTATGAGCAGTTCTTC. This sequence encodes CASSQEGDRGWYEQFF. Full variable domain (missing parts from reference TRBV5-4 and TRBJ2-1): ETGVTQSPTHLIKTRGQQVTLRCSSQSGHNTVSWYQQALGQGPQFIFQYYREEENGRGNFPPRFSGLQFPNYSSELNVNALELDDSALYLCASSQEGDRGWYEQFFGPGTRLTVL.

V usage is TRBV24-1 and J usage is TRBJ1-2; no definite D call. The CDR3 is 15 amino acids. The germline V gene encodes CDR1 KGHDR and CDR2 SFDVKD. V dropped 3 bases and J dropped 0 bases, with 10 bases sitting between them. The CDR3 region is CATSDGGPANYGYTF. The CDR3 coding sequence is TGTGCCACCAGTGATGGAGGGCCGGCTAACTATGGCTACACCTTC.

The chain has TRBV6-5 and TRBJ1-5; 10 nucleotides agree with TRBD1. Per germline, CDR1 MNHEY and CDR2 SVGAGI. The CDR3 covers 13 residues. V lost 6 bases, J lost 11 bases, and 7 bases stayed unmatched. Here the CDR3 reads CASRSGQGGAQHF. CDR3 in DNA: TGTGCCAGCAGATCCGGACAGGGGGGGGCCCAGCATTTT.